Listed below are T cell receptor beta chains from one sample, sequenced in a study of T cells after yellow fever vaccination. In TCRdb, the 5' RACE reads were re-called with MiXCR into one record per CDR3 protein. The repertoire holds some 120,000 distinct CDR3 sequences, approximately 16% seen once, with about 42% in the top ten. The material sequenced was CD8+ T cells sorted from PBMCs, taken 5 days after the yellow fever booster vaccination. The source is a man between 18 and 29 years old who received the YFV17D yellow fever vaccine. Each CDR3 is given with its conserved first and last residue. The D gene is left open where the match is weak. Clone sizes are given selectively: once, few, many, or a class where the clone is expanded.

V gene	J gene	clone size	D gene	CDR3 DNA	CDR3 protein
TRBV6-5	TRBJ2-2	NA	NA	TGTGCCAGCAGTTACGACATTAACACCGGGGAGCTGTTTTTT	CASSYDINTGELFF
TRBV2	TRBJ2-3	NA	NA	TGTGCCAGTTCTTTCCTAACAGTCGGGGCGGATACGCAGTATTTT	CASSFLTVGADTQYF
TRBV7-9	TRBJ2-5	few	TRBD1	TGTGCCAGCTCCGGACAGGGCCAAGAGACCCAGTACTTC	CASSGQGQETQYF
TRBV5-1	TRBJ1-6	few	NA	TGCGCCAGCAGCCTTGGACCGGTCTATAATTCACCCCTCCACTTT	CASSLGPVYNSPLHF
TRBV12-3/TRBV12-4	TRBJ1-2	NA	NA	TGTGCCAGCATGGCACCAGTGGCAGGACGATTACACTATGGCTACACCTTC	CASMAPVAGRLHYGYTF
TRBV7-2	TRBJ2-5	NA	TRBD1	TGTGCCAGCAGCCCCCCAGGGGGCAGGGTAGAGACCCAGTACTTC	CASSPPGGRVETQYF
TRBV29-1	TRBJ2-3	many	NA	TGCAGCGTTGGGGCAGAGACAGATACGCAGTATTTT	CSVGAETDTQYF
TRBV11-1	TRBJ1-1	few	NA	TGTGCCAGCAGCTTTGGGGAGATAGACACTGAAGCTTTCTTT	CASSFGEIDTEAFF
TRBV12-3/TRBV12-4	TRBJ2-5	few	TRBD1	TGTGCCAGCAGTTCGGGACAGGGACAAGAGACCCAGTACTTC	CASSSGQGQETQYF
TRBV12-3/TRBV12-4	TRBJ2-5	NA	NA	TGCGCGGTCGGGTCCAAAGAGACCCAGTACTTC	CAVGSKETQYF
TRBV7-2	TRBJ2-5	NA	NA	TGTGCCAGCAGCTTTTGGGCAGGCGAGACCCAGTACTTC	CASSFWAGETQYF
TRBV5-8	TRBJ2-3	few	TRBD2	TGTGCCAGCAGCTTGAGGAGCGGGGGGGCGAAAGATACGCAGTATTTT	CASSLRSGGAKDTQYF
TRBV4-1	TRBJ2-3	NA	TRBD1	TGCGCCAGCAGCCAGGGGACAGGGCAGTATTTT	CASSQGTGQYF
TRBV28	TRBJ2-2	few	TRBD1	TGTGCCAGCACCTTAGGACAGGATAACACCGGGGAGCTGTTTTTT	CASTLGQDNTGELFF
TRBV12-3/TRBV12-4	TRBJ1-3	NA	NA	TGTGCCAGCAGTTTACAGGGAGTAGGCGGAAACACCATATATTTT	CASSLQGVGGNTIYF
TRBV12-3/TRBV12-4	TRBJ2-1	NA	TRBD2	TGTGCCAGCAGTTTAAGGACTAGCGGGCTTTACAATGAGCAGTTCTTC	CASSLRTSGLYNEQFF
TRBV12-3/TRBV12-4	TRBJ2-1	NA	TRBD2	TGTGCCAGCAGTCTAGCGGGGGTGTACAATGAGCAGTTCTTC	CASSLAGVYNEQFF
TRBV20-1	TRBJ2-3	NA	NA	TGCAGTGCTAGAGCCCCTGCAGATACGCAGTATTTT	CSARAPADTQYF
TRBV5-1	TRBJ2-3	NA	NA	TGCGCCAGCAGCCCCCGACAGCGGAGCACAGATACGCAGTATTTT	CASSPRQRSTDTQYF
TRBV21-1	TRBJ1-6	NA	NA	TGTGCCAGCAGCGCCAAGACAGGGCCGGATTCACCCCTCCACTTT	CASSAKTGPDSPLHF
TRBV4-3	TRBJ2-5	many	NA	TGCGCCAGCAGCCAGGTGCGGGGTCTCGAGACCCAGTACTTC	CASSQVRGLETQYF
TRBV27	TRBJ2-1	few	NA	TGTGCCAGCAGCTCAGGGTCTTGGTCCAATGAGCAGTTCTTC	CASSSGSWSNEQFF
TRBV12-3/TRBV12-4	TRBJ2-1	NA	NA	TGTGCCAGCAGTTCAGGGAAGGGTCGGAATGAGCAGTTCTTC	CASSSGKGRNEQFF
TRBV20-1	TRBJ1-1	NA	NA	TGCAGTGCTAGAGAAACAGGGACCTTGAACACTGAAGCTTTCTTT	CSARETGTLNTEAFF
TRBV29-1	TRBJ2-3	few	NA	TGCAGCGCTGACCCCCCGCTTAGTTCGTCGGGAGATACGCAGTATTTT	CSADPPLSSSGDTQYF
TRBV6-1	TRBJ1-2	NA	NA	TGTGCCAGCAGACCGGGACGGGCCTATGGCTACACCTTC	CASRPGRAYGYTF
TRBV11-2	TRBJ2-6	few	NA	TGTGCCAGCAGCTACCATGGGGGTTGGACCCACTCTGGGGCCAACGTCCTGACTTTC	CASSYHGGWTHSGANVLTF
TRBV7-2	TRBJ2-3	NA	NA	TGTGCCAGCACCCAGGTGGGGGGCACAGATACGCAGTATTTT	CASTQVGGTDTQYF
TRBV6-5	TRBJ2-6	NA	NA	TGTGCCAGCGGTAACCCTGGGGCCAACGTCCTGACTTTC	CASGNPGANVLTF
TRBV7-9	TRBJ1-1	few	NA	TGTGCCAGCAGCTTAGCCGGCTATGAAGCTTTCTTT	CASSLAGYEAFF
TRBV12-3/TRBV12-4	TRBJ2-3	few	NA	TGTGCCAGCAGTACCCCCGTTAGCCCAGATACGCAGTATTTT	CASSTPVSPDTQYF
TRBV28	TRBJ2-5	once	NA	TGTGCCAGCCGAACGGGTCGGGCATCCGAAATGGAGACCCAGTACTTC	CASRTGRASEMETQYF
TRBV4-1	TRBJ1-5	few	TRBD1	TGCGCCAGCAGCCAAGGTCGCGACAGGGGGCATCAGCCCCAGCATTTT	CASSQGRDRGHQPQHF
TRBV9	TRBJ2-1	few	NA	TGTGCCAGCAGCTCCAGTGGGGGCAACGAGCAGTTCTTC	CASSSSGGNEQFF
TRBV7-6	TRBJ2-2	many	NA	TGTGCCAGCAGCCCCCGGGGCGGGGAGCTGTTTTTT	CASSPRGGELFF
TRBV20-1	TRBJ2-5	NA	TRBD1	TGCAGTGCTAGAGGCATTGAAAGACACCGGGACAGGGTTCAAGAGACCCAGTACTTC	CSARGIERHRDRVQETQYF
TRBV27	TRBJ1-5	NA	NA	TGTGCCAGCAGGGGCGCCCAGGGAAACAATCAGCCCCAGCATTTT	CASRGAQGNNQPQHF
TRBV5-1	TRBJ2-5	NA	NA	TGCGCCAGCAGCTTTACGAGAGGTCCCCAAGAGACCCAGTACTTC	CASSFTRGPQETQYF
TRBV7-9	TRBJ1-1	NA	TRBD1	TGTGCCAGCAGCCCGTCAGGGGGGCAAGGCACTGAAGCTTTCTTT	CASSPSGGQGTEAFF
TRBV27	TRBJ2-7	few	TRBD1	TGTGCCAGCAGCCGCCCCGGGACAGGGATTTACGAGCAGTACTTC	CASSRPGTGIYEQYF
TRBV4-1	TRBJ2-3	many	NA	TGCGCCAGCAGCCAAGAGGCGTTGGATACGCAGTATTTT	CASSQEALDTQYF
TRBV5-1	TRBJ2-3	few	NA	TGCGCCAGCCTCGTTGGCTGGGGGACAACAGATACGCAGTATTTT	CASLVGWGTTDTQYF
TRBV5-6	TRBJ2-6	NA	TRBD1	TGTGCCAGCAGCACACGACAGGGGGCCCTATACTCTGGGGCCAACGTCCTGACTTTC	CASSTRQGALYSGANVLTF
TRBV19	TRBJ2-1	few	NA	TGTGCCAGTAGTGATGACAGAGACAATGAGCAGTTCTTC	CASSDDRDNEQFF